A selection of T cell receptor beta chains follows, all from one sample in a study of T cells after posttransplantation cyclophosphamide. TCRdb's table, derived via immunoSEQ multiplex PCR, lists solely in-frame clones and lacks some. The table has several thousand clones, 73% seen once. The sequenced sample was PBMCs, obtained roughly 320 days after allogeneic stem cell transplant with calcineurin inhibitor and methotrexate. The receptors derive from a female patient aged 45-60 years who received an allogeneic stem cell transplant from an unrelated donor, was CMV-positive, and had acute and chronic GVHD. Some T cells may have come from the graft donor. The CDR3 runs from the conserved cysteine through the conserved F or W. The D gene is left open where the match is weak. Only some rows state a clone size, as once, few, many or a class for expanded clones.

clone size | J gene | V gene | D gene | CDR3 DNA | CDR3 protein
. | TRBJ1-2 | TRBV5-1 | TRBD1 | TGCGCCAGCAGCCCTACAGGGACAGGAGCTTATGGCTACACCTTC | CASSPTGTGAYGYTF
. | TRBJ2-6 | TRBV27 | . | TGTGCCAGCAGTTTAACATGGACTCCAATTTACGTCCTGACTTTC | CASSLTWTPIYVLTF
few | TRBJ1-1 | TRBV20-1 | . | TGCAGTGCGGGTGGGCACACTGAAGCTTTCTTT | CSAGGHTEAFF
. | TRBJ1-5 | TRBV6-1 | . | TGTGCCAGCAGTATAGGGGCAGGGGGCAATCAGCCCCAGCATTTT | CASSIGAGGNQPQHF
. | TRBJ2-3 | TRBV7-9 | TRBD2 | TGTGCCAGCAGCCCGCACCCGACTAGCGGGAGTACAGATACGCAGTATTTT | CASSPHPTSGSTDTQYF
. | TRBJ2-1 | TRBV7-7 | . | TGTGCCAGCAGCCCCGGGGGGCCCTCTCAGTTCTTC | CASSPGGPSQFF
few | TRBJ1-3 | TRBV29-1 | . | TGCAGCGCCGCCGACAATCCTGGAAACACCATATATTTT | CSAADNPGNTIYF
. | TRBJ1-5 | TRBV28 | . | TGTGCCAGCAGATCCTCGGGACTGTCAAATCAGCAGCCCCAGCATTTT | CASRSSGLSNQQPQHF
. | TRBJ2-1 | TRBV6-4 | TRBD2 | TGTGCCAGCAGTGAAAGTTTGAGGCGGGAGAGCTCCTACAATGAGCAGTTCTTC | CASSESLRRESSYNEQFF
few | TRBJ1-1 | TRBV28 | TRBD1 | TGTGCCAGCAGGGACAGGCGTGGGGGGACTGAAGCTTTCTTT | CASRDRRGGTEAFF
. | TRBJ2-3 | TRBV6-5 | . | TGTGCCAGCAGATTACAGGGTAGCGCAGATACGCAGTATTTT | CASRLQGSADTQYF
. | TRBJ1-6 | TRBV5-1 | . | TGCGCCAGCAGCATCCGGACAGTTAACAATAATTCACCCCTCCACTTT | CASSIRTVNNNSPLHF
. | TRBJ2-7 | TRBV7-6 | . | TGTGCCAGCAGCTTCGGCGCCTCGGGGGGCAAACCCTACGAGCAGTACTTC | CASSFGASGGKPYEQYF
. | TRBJ2-7 | TRBV27 | . | TGTGCCAGCAGTCCCCTATCCGGGTCCCTTAACCTCTACGAGCAGTACTTC | CASSPLSGSLNLYEQYF
few | TRBJ2-3 | TRBV6-6 | TRBD2 | TGTGCCAGCAGTTATGGACTAGCGGGGGACACAGATACGCAGTATTTT | CASSYGLAGDTDTQYF
few | TRBJ1-2 | TRBV28 | TRBD1 | TGTGCCAGCAGTCCGACAGGGGGCGTAGATGGCTACACCTTC | CASSPTGGVDGYTF
. | TRBJ2-7 | TRBV9 | TRBD2 | TGTGCCAGCAGCGTAGGTACTAGCGGGAGGAAGTACGAGCAGTACTTC | CASSVGTSGRKYEQYF
. | TRBJ1-1 | TRBV5-1 | . | TGCGCCAGCAGCCGCCGTTTGGCGGATAACACTGAAGCTTTCTTT | CASSRRLADNTEAFF
. | TRBJ2-1 | TRBV7-8 | TRBD2 | TGTGCCAGCAGCTTAGCGTTCGGCGGGAGGACCGACTACAATGAGCAGTTCTTC | CASSLAFGGRTDYNEQFF
. | TRBJ1-1 | TRBV5-1 | . | TGTGCCAGCAGCTTGGCCGACACGTGGACTGAAGCTTTCTTT | CASSLADTWTEAFF
once | TRBJ1-5 | TRBV7-6 | TRBD1 | TGTGCCAGCAGCTTCTTTGCCGGGACAGGGGCCGATCAGCCCCAGCATTTT | CASSFFAGTGADQPQHF
once | TRBJ1-1 | TRBV27 | . | TGTGCCAGCAGTTTAGAGGCCGGGAGTAGGGCTTTCTTT | CASSLEAGSRAFF
. | TRBJ2-3 | TRBV2 | TRBD2 | TGTGCCAGCAGTGGACGACTAGCGGGGGGCCGGGATACGCAGTATTTT | CASSGRLAGGRDTQYF
. | TRBJ2-5 | TRBV5-1 | . | TGCGCCAGCAGTCCTACAGGGAGTTGGGAGACCCAGTACTTC | CASSPTGSWETQYF
. | TRBJ2-5 | TRBV28 | . | TGTGCCAGCAGGGAAGAGGGGGTGTCCCAGTACTTC | CASREEGVSQYF
. | TRBJ1-5 | TRBV11-2 | . | TGTGCCAGCAGCTTACGAGGGCGGGGGCCCCAGCATTTT | CASSLRGRGPQHF
. | TRBJ1-1 | TRBV9 | . | TGTGCCAGCAGCGTTGGCGGTGTGAACACTGAAGCTTTCTTT | CASSVGGVNTEAFF
. | TRBJ1-6 | TRBV6-5 | TRBD1 | TGTGCCAGCAGGCGAAAAGCAGGGGGTAATTCACCCCTCCACTTT | CASRRKAGGNSPLHF
. | TRBJ1-1 | TRBV9 | TRBD1 | TGTGCCAGCAGCAAGGGACAGGGTCCAGGGTCTGAAGCTTTCTTT | CASSKGQGPGSEAFF
. | TRBJ2-7 | TRBV19 | TRBD2 | TGTGCCAGTACCTCCGGCGGGAGGTCCTACGAGCAGTACTTC | CASTSGGRSYEQYF
. | TRBJ2-1 | TRBV9 | . | TGTGCCAGCAGCATAAGCCGCGACTATCGTAATGAGCAGTTCTTC | CASSISRDYRNEQFF
. | TRBJ2-1 | TRBV19 | TRBD2 | TGTGCCAGTAGCCCTACGTTGGGCAGTAGCGGGATTTCCTACAATGAGCAGTTCTTC | CASSPTLGSSGISYNEQFF
. | TRBJ1-1 | TRBV6-1 | TRBD1 | TGTGCCAGCAGTGAACTTAGGACAGGGGACACTGAAGCTTTCTTT | CASSELRTGDTEAFF